Below, one TCR beta chain is given with its context. The sample is drawn from a study of shared clonotypes between healthy human individuals. Germline CDR1 and CDR2: LNHDA and SQIVND (reference sequence). V lost 1 base and J 6 bases, leaving 12 bases between the germline ends. This CDR3 is 14 amino acids long. Profiled with immunoSEQ multiplex PCR; TCRdb holds only in-frame clones, not every one. The data show 500,000 or so clones, with approximately 95% seen just once and around 0.067% held by the top ten. The clonotype comes from a woman in her 30s in good health. Sample: naive CD4+ T cells sorted from blood. Subset described: CD45RA+ positively selected. The chain recombines TRBV19 with TRBJ1-1; D might be TRBD1 (5 bases). The CDR3 spells CASSIGVQGAEAFF. The CDR3 DNA follows: TGTGCCAGTAGTATAGGGGTTCAGGGCGCTGAAGCTTTCTTT.